The clone carrying this TCR beta chain has more than one count but fewer than ten. The data belong to a study of response to subunit inactivated influenza vaccine. TCRdb re-derived calls from the RT-PCR reads in MiXCR, one entry per CDR3 protein. Here the sample spans approximately 680,000 distinct CDR3 sequences, roughly 14% being singletons. The CDR3 length is 16 residues. The V and J ends lost 5 bases and 0 bases, in that order; junction bases with no gene match: 7. Germline values: CDR1 MNHEY, CDR2 SVGEGT. The V gene is TRBV6-2 or TRBV6-3, the J gene TRBJ2-4; TRBD2 agrees at 7 bases. The clonotype comes from a man aged 50 or older who received an inactivated influenza vaccine. The sample consisted of PBMCs from blood, taken about 12 days after vaccination. CDR3 bases: TGTGCCAGCAGTCCCCGGGACTACATAGCCAAAAACATTCAGTACTTC. Protein: CASSPRDYIAKNIQYF.